This T cell receptor beta chain was profiled in a study of spatial heterogeneity in lung cancer. Time point in this sample: blood at routine non-recurrence follow-up after resection. No cells were sorted before sequencing. The whole RNA sequenced was extracted from tumor, nontumor lung or frozen PBMC. MiXCR, run by TCRdb on the 5' RACE reads, gives a single entry per CDR3 protein. The sample holds more than 95,000 distinct CDR3 sequences, over 9% seen once. V was cut by 3 bases and J by 0 bases, with 9 bases left in between. Germline CDR1 reads LGHDT; CDR2 reads YNNKEL (reference sequence). The CDR3 is 16 amino acids.

V and J are TRBV3-1 and TRBJ2-6, with a possible D match to TRBD1 (5 bases). The sample in question was PBMCs, obtained at follow-up. The source is a male donor with early-stage non-small cell lung cancer. This chain's CDR3 is CASSQGRGSGANVLTF. The CDR3 nucleotides read TGTGCCAGCAGCCAGGGTAGGGGCTCTGGGGCCAACGTCCTGACTTTC.